The clone carrying this T cell receptor (beta chain) appeared a few times. Its antigen remains unknown. MiXCR, applied by TCRdb to the 5' RACE reads, yields one record per CDR3 protein. The sample carries about 270,000 distinct CDR3 sequences, about a sixth recorded once. This record belongs to a study of T-cell memory formation after mild COVID-19. General study findings and limits: Pre-infection memory carried some responding clones, suggesting that cross-reactive memory joined. Clones contracting across day 15 to 85 had a balanced CD4/CD8 profile; later expanding clones leaned CD4+. Contracting CD4+ clones sat mainly in CM and EM; CD8+ in EMRA.

The CDR3 runs 16 residues. Germline V gene data show CDR1 as LGHDT and CDR2 as YNNKEL (reference sequence). The J segment lost 5 bases and the V segment lost 0 bases, leaving 10 bases of the junction unmatched. The specimen was PBMCs or a T cell subset sorted from them (not recorded which). The chain links TRBV3-1 to TRBJ2-7; 7 bases align to TRBD1. The sequence was collected from a man aged 18 to 35 who had mild COVID-19 (a few samples of this study predate the infection). Cell type and time point are not known. CDR3 protein: CASSQERDSPQHEQYF. The CDR3 nucleotides are TGTGCCAGCAGCCAAGAAAGGGACAGTCCCCAGCACGAGCAGTACTTC.